This T cell receptor (beta chain) was retrieved from a study of blood T cell repertoires in COVID-19. The V gene end was trimmed by 5 bases and the J gene end by 12 bases; junction bases not matched to a gene: 6. Germline loops: CDR1 GTSNPN, CDR2 SVGIG (reference sequence). The CDR3 is 11 amino acids. Original methodology: Reference gene primer amplification in the assay estimated nucleated cell counts. Profiling relied on immunoSEQ multiplex PCR, and the TCRdb table lists in-frame clones only, not all of them. V, J and clone size were drawn from that table, and D and trimming were deduced from the DNA. The data hold just under 20,000 clones, with about 85% observed a single time.

This sequence was found in a human donor with active COVID-19. The donor label of this sample is uncertain. Material: peripheral blood. The V gene is TRBV30, the J gene TRBJ1-2; TRBD1 aligns across 10 bases. CDR3 sequence: CAWWTGGGHTF. DNA of the CDR3: TGTGCCTGGTGGACAGGGGGTGGGCACACCTTC.